Detailed here is one T cell receptor (beta chain). It lacks a known antigen. Base qualities are not provided; no much larger clone lies one nucleotide away. The record originates from a study of T cell repertoires in cytomegalovirus infection (dated by TCRdb to between 2017 and 2020). With respect to the entire study: Donor HLA type was relevant to the analysis, as public TCR beta signatures indicated carriage of CMV infection together with the matching HLA type. Study-wide findings and limitations: Carriers of CMV infection plus the relevant HLA type were discriminated by the cumulative frequency of public TCR beta family members in the study cohort and in an independent 352-donor cohort. The ex vivo response was dominated by HLA-C-restricted CMV-specific TCR beta clonotypes, which also provided the single most frequent clonotype in two of eight donors.

From the cysteine through the phenylalanine, the CDR3 covers 14 amino acids. CDR3 DNA only is kept here, 42 bases in frame from base 1. The germline V gene (reference sequence) provides CDR1 SGHNT and CDR2 YYREEE. Trimming removed 2 bases from V and 1 base from J, leaving 9 bases between the germline ends. Sequencing took place on an Illumina HiSeq 1500. Clones were called with MiXCR by TCRdb after fastp trimmed the public reads at Q25, and only in-frame beta chains were retained. Each CDR3 protein gets just one entry, which takes the most common genes and DNA from the rows behind it. This sample has 400,000 or so distinct CDR3 sequences in its table, and approximately 32% of those were observed once. The ten largest clones capture around 13% of the sample.

The source is a human donor in good health (CMV status not recorded). Some clones in this sample may be carry-over from other donors' samples. Sequencing used PBMCs. The rearranged segments are TRBV5-4 and TRBJ1-1; the D gene is possibly TRBD1, with 5 bases matching. The CDR3 sequence is CASSFWGGNTEAFF. The bases are TGTGCCAGCAGCTTTTGGGGGGGGAACACTGAAGCTTTCTTT.